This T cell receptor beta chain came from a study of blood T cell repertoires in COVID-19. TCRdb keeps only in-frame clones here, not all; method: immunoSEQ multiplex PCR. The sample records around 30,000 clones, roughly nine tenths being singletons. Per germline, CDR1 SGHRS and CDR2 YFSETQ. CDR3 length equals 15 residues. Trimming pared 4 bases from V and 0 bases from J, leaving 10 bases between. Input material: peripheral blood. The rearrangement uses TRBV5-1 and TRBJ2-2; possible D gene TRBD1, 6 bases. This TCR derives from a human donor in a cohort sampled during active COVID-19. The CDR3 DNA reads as TGCGCCAGCAGCCTGGACAGTCCGAACACCGGGGAGCTGTTTTTT. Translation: CASSLDSPNTGELFF.